These T cell receptor beta chains were read from a single sample in a study of tumor-infiltrating lymphocytes in localized non-small cell lung cancer. TCRdb's copy holds only in-frame clones and misses some; the assay was immunoSEQ multiplex PCR. The sample shows about 11,000 clones, around 57% of them seen only once. Sequenced sample: lung tumor tissue. Receptors originate from a human donor with non-small cell lung cancer. Each CDR3 is given with its conserved first and last residue. D genes are given only for firm matches. A clone size is listed for some rows: how often the clone was seen (once, few, many), or a class if it is expanded.

d_call | j_call | v_call | clone_size | cdr3_nt | cdr3_aa
. | TRBJ2-7 | TRBV12-5 | . | TGTGCTAGTGGTTTGCCTCCGGCAGAGGAGCAGTACTTC | CASGLPPAEEQYF
. | TRBJ1-3 | TRBV30 | . | TGTGCCTGGAGTGGTGGCCCCGGCTCTGGAAACACCATATATTTT | CAWSGGPGSGNTIYF
. | TRBJ1-1 | TRBV5-6 | few | TGTGCCAGCAGCTACCCGGGGGGGAGCACTGAAGCTTTCTTT | CASSYPGGSTEAFF
. | TRBJ1-5 | TRBV4-1 | once | TGCGCCAGCAGCCAAGGGTGGGGGGAACATCAGCCCCAGCATTTT | CASSQGWGEHQPQHF
. | TRBJ1-5 | TRBV15 | . | TGTGCCACCAGCAGAGAGGCGCCAGGGCTGTATCAGCCCCAGCATTTT | CATSREAPGLYQPQHF
TRBD2 | TRBJ2-1 | TRBV15 | large | TGTGCCACCAGCAGTAGAGGGGCCAGCGGGGCTCACAATGAGCAGTTCTTC | CATSSRGASGAHNEQFF
. | TRBJ2-3 | TRBV20-1 | few | TGCAGTGCTAGCCATACAGATACGCAGTATTTT | CSASHTDTQYF
. | TRBJ1-5 | TRBV7-8 | few | TGTGCCAGCAGCCCCTACGAGCAGGGGAATCAGCCCCAGCATTTT | CASSPYEQGNQPQHF
. | TRBJ2-3 | TRBV18 | once | TGTGCCAGCTCACCAAACTATAGCACAGATACGCAGTATTTT | CASSPNYSTDTQYF
. | TRBJ2-7 | TRBV29-1 | . | TGCAGCGTTGGGGAGGACCTATACGAGCAGTACTTC | CSVGEDLYEQYF
. | TRBJ2-3 | TRBV5-6 | . | TGTGCCAGCAGCTTAGGACCCACAGATACGCAGTATTTT | CASSLGPTDTQYF
. | TRBJ1-1 | TRBV5-6 | . | TGTGCCAGCAGCTTGAGAGGTCAGGTGGGCACTGAAGCTTTCTTT | CASSLRGQVGTEAFF
. | TRBJ2-5 | TRBV18 | . | TGTGCCAGCTCACCAACTATGCAGGGAGGGGGAATGGAGACCCAGTACTTC | CASSPTMQGGGMETQYF
. | TRBJ2-5 | TRBV2 | . | TGTGCCAGCAGTGTGGCCAGGGGAGAGACCCAGTACTTC | CASSVARGETQYF
. | TRBJ2-1 | TRBV4-3 | . | TGCGCCAGCAGCTCGACGACTAGAACAAGTGAGCAGTTCTTC | CASSSTTRTSEQFF
. | TRBJ1-2 | TRBV7-2 | . | TGTGCCTCAACGTCCCGGCGGAACTATGGCTACACCTTC | CASTSRRNYGYTF
. | TRBJ1-3 | TRBV18 | . | TGTGCCAGCTCGGATCCGACAGGCCGCTCTGGAAACACCATATATTTT | CASSDPTGRSGNTIYF
TRBD2 | TRBJ2-1 | TRBV12-5 | few | TGTGCTAGTGGCACCGGACTAGCGGGAGAGCAGTTCTTC | CASGTGLAGEQFF
TRBD2 | TRBJ2-1 | TRBV5-6 | . | TGTGCCAGCACCCTAAGGGAGGGATTCTACAATGAGCAGTTCTTC | CASTLREGFYNEQFF
. | TRBJ2-1 | TRBV19 | once | TGTGCCAGTAGTATAGACCGCGAGCAGTTCTTC | CASSIDREQFF
. | TRBJ1-1 | TRBV27 | . | TGTGCCAGCAGTTTCTTATTGGGGCATGAAGCTTTCTTT | CASSFLLGHEAFF
. | TRBJ1-3 | TRBV29-1 | . | TGCAGCGTTGCTGGCAGTGCTGTGCCTGGAAACACCATATATTTT | CSVAGSAVPGNTIYF
. | TRBJ2-7 | TRBV11-2 | . | TGTGCCAGCAGCTTAGGTCCCACCTACGAGCAGTACTTC | CASSLGPTYEQYF
TRBD1 | TRBJ2-1 | TRBV18 | . | TGTGCCAGCTCACCATTAGGGACAGCTATGTATGAGCAGTTCTTC | CASSPLGTAMYEQFF
. | TRBJ2-6 | TRBV5-4 | . | TGTGCCAGCAGCTTACCCGGCTCTGGGGCCAACGTCCTGACTTTC | CASSLPGSGANVLTF
. | TRBJ1-1 | TRBV5-6 | . | TGTGCCAGCAGCGAAAACATGGGGAACACTGAAGCTTTCTTT | CASSENMGNTEAFF
. | TRBJ1-5 | TRBV10-1 | few | TGCGCCAGCAGTGAGTGGTCCGTTTGTCTTGACGGCAATCAGCCCCAGCATTTT | CASSEWSVCLDGNQPQHF
TRBD1 | TRBJ1-1 | TRBV19 | once | TGTGCCAGTAGTCAACGTGGGGACAGGGTGAACACTGAAGCTTTCTTT | CASSQRGDRVNTEAFF
. | TRBJ1-4 | TRBV18 | large | TGTGCCAGCTCACTAGGGCGCGGAGAGGGACTGTTTTTT | CASSLGRGEGLFF
. | TRBJ2-5 | TRBV5-5 | . | TGTGCCAGCAGCTTGGGCAGCAGGGTATGGGAGACCCAGTACTTC | CASSLGSRVWETQYF
. | TRBJ2-3 | TRBV10-2 | . | TGCGCCAGCAGTGACAACCCAGATACGCAGTATTTT | CASSDNPDTQYF
. | TRBJ1-6 | TRBV5-4 | . | TGTGCCAGCAGCTTGGAAGGGGTTTCACCCCTCCACTTT | CASSLEGVSPLHF
. | TRBJ2-2 | TRBV5-1 | . | TGCGCCAGCAGGGTAGACACCGGGGAGCTGTTTTTT | CASRVDTGELFF
. | TRBJ2-7 | TRBV5-1 | . | TGCGCCAGCAGCTTGGAGCCAGGGTCAACGGGGGAGCAGTACTTC | CASSLEPGSTGEQYF
TRBD1 | TRBJ1-4 | TRBV9 | few | TGTGCCAGCAGCGATACAGGGGGCCCTAATGAAAAACTGTTTTTT | CASSDTGGPNEKLFF
TRBD1 | TRBJ1-1 | TRBV5-1 | . | TGCGCCAGCAGCCGGGACAGGGTGAGTGAAGCTTTCTTT | CASSRDRVSEAFF
. | TRBJ2-2 | TRBV6-4 | medium-sized | TGTGCCGGGACAGCGGGAGTTACGGTTACCGGGGAGCTGTTTTTT | CAGTAGVTVTGELFF
TRBD2 | TRBJ2-5 | TRBV27 | . | TGTGCCAGCCGAGGGTGGCGGGGGGCACCGACCCAGTACTTC | CASRGWRGAPTQYF
. | TRBJ2-1 | TRBV5-4 | few | TGTGCCAGCAGCTTGGAAAGAGGGTTGTACAATGAGCAGTTCTTC | CASSLERGLYNEQFF
. | TRBJ2-7 | TRBV5-1 | . | TGCGCCAGCCGGAGCCAACACTACGAGCAGTACTTC | CASRSQHYEQYF
. | TRBJ2-7 | TRBV25-1 | . | TGTGCCAGCAGTGCCCGCGGAATCTACGAGCAGTACTTC | CASSARGIYEQYF
TRBD1 | TRBJ1-6 | TRBV7-9 | . | TGTGCCAGCACGAGACAGGGGGTTTCACCCCTCCACTTT | CASTRQGVSPLHF
TRBD1 | TRBJ1-1 | TRBV9 | . | TGTGCCAGCAGGGGGGACAGCCCTGAAGCTTTCTTT | CASRGDSPEAFF
. | TRBJ2-7 | TRBV6-5 | few | TGTGCCAGCAGCCACGCGGCCCTACCGCCCCACGAGCAGTACTTC | CASSHAALPPHEQYF
. | TRBJ1-6 | TRBV18 | . | TGTGCCAGCTCACCACCGGGGTCAGCGGGGAATTCACCCCTCCACTTT | CASSPPGSAGNSPLHF
TRBD1 | TRBJ1-1 | TRBV7-2 | . | TGTGCCAGCAGCGTACAGGGGAGGACTGAAGCTTTCTTT | CASSVQGRTEAFF
TRBD2 | TRBJ2-1 | TRBV7-9 | few | TGTGCCAGCAGCTTATCCCCAGCAGCGGGGGGGCCTTGGGGTGAGCAGTTCTTC | CASSLSPAAGGPWGEQFF
TRBD2 | TRBJ2-3 | TRBV29-1 | . | TGCAGCGTTGTAGCGGGGAACACAGATACGCAGTATTTT | CSVVAGNTDTQYF